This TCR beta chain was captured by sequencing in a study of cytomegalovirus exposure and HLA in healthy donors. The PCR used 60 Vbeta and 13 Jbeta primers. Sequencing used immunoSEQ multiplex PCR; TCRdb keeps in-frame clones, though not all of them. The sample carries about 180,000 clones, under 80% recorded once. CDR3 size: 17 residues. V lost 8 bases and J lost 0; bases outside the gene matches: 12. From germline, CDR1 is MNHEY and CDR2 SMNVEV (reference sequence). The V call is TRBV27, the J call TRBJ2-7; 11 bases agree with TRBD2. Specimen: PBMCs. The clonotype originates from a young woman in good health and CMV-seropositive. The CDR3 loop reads CASGPFGLAGGSYEQYF. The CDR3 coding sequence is TGTGCCAGCGGCCCTTTTGGGCTAGCGGGGGGCTCCTACGAGCAGTACTTC.